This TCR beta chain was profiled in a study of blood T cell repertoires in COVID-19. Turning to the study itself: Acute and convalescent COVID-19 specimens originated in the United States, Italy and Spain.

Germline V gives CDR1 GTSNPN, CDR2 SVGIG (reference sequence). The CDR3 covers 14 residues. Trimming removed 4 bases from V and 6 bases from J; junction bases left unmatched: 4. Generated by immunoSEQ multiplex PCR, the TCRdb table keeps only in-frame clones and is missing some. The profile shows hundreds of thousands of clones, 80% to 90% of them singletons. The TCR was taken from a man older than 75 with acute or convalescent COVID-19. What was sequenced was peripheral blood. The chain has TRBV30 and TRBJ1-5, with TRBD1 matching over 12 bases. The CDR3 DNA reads TGTGCCTGGACGGGACAGGGGGCTGCTCAGCCCCAGCATTTT. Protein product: CAWTGQGAAQPQHF. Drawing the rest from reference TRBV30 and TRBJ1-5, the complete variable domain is SQTIHQWPATLVQPVGSPLSLECTVEGTSNPNLYWYRQAAGRGLQLLFYSVGIGQISSEVPQNLSASRPQDRQFILSSKKLLLSDSGFYLCAWTGQGAAQPQHFGDGTRLSIL.